Listed here is a single TCR beta chain. Its antigen remains unidentified. These data originate in a study of fetal regulatory T cell absence and autoimmunity. Notes on the study in general: Pancreas TCRs were oligoclonally enriched versus cord blood, some clones over 80-fold.

The repertoire was sequenced with immunoSEQ multiplex PCR; TCRdb's copy has only in-frame clones and lacks some. The sample lists some 46,000 clones, about 79% occurring once. This CDR3 spans 18 amino acids. Germline lookup yields CDR1 SGHDT and CDR2 YYEEEE. Germline trimming cut 0 bases from V and 0 bases from J; bases unmatched to any gene: 9. The genes are TRBV5-6 and TRBJ2-5; TRBD2 aligns across 9 bases. This sequence was found in a newborn boy with IPEX syndrome. The sequencing input was cord blood. In DNA form, the CDR3 reads TGTGCCAGCAGCTTGGTCGCGGGGGGGCCCTGGGACCAAGAGACCCAGTACTTC. It is translated as CASSLVAGGPWDQETQYF.